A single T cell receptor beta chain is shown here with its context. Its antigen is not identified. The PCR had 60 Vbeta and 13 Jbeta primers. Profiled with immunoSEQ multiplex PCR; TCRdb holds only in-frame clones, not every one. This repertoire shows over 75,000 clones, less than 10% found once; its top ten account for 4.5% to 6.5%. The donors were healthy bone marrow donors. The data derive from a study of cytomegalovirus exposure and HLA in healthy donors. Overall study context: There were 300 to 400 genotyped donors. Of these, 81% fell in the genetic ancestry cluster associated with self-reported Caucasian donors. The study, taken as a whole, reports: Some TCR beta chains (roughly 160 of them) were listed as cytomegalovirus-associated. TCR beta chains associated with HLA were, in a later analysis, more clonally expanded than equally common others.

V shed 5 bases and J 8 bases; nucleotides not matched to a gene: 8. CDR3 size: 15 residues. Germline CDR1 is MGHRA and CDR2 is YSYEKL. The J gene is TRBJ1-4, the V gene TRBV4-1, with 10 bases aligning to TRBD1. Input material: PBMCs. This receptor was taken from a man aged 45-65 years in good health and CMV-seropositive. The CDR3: CASSKDRGILEKLFF. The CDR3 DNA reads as TGCGCCAGCAGCAAGGACAGGGGGATCCTAGAAAAACTGTTTTTT.